The 25 T cell receptor beta chains reported below all come from one sample, sequenced in a study of T-cell reconstitution after alpha-beta-depleted transplantation in children. TCRbeta library preparation incorporated unique molecular identifiers. TCRdb fed the PCR reads into MiXCR, producing one record per CDR3 protein. The profile shows 300,000 or so distinct CDR3 sequences, more than 9% of them singletons. The sample was PBMCs from the stem cell graft donor, taken from the stem cell graft. Receptors were obtained from a human donor who donated a stem cell graft to a child with SCID.

This clonotype was observed at least ten times. This sequence joins TRBV12-3 or TRBV12-4 and TRBJ2-3, with 8 bases identical to TRBD2. Trimming removed 7 bases from V and 5 bases from J; junction bases left unmatched: 14. This CDR3 has 16 amino acids. The CDR3 DNA reads as TGTGCCAGCACCCTTATAGCGGGGCAGGCAGGAGATACGCAGTATTTT. This codes for CASTLIAGQAGDTQYF.

This clonotype has at least ten counts. This chain joins TRBV5-1 and TRBJ2-3, with TRBD2 as a possible D gene (6 bases). The V gene lost 0 bases and the J gene lost 10 bases, with 12 bases spanning the gap. The CDR3 is made up of 13 amino acids. Germline CDR1 and CDR2: SGHRS and YFSETQ. The CDR3 DNA reads TGCGCCAGCAGCTTGGGGTTGGGACTGCCGCAGTATTTT. Its translation is CASSLGLGLPQYF.

This clonotype has ten or more counts. The V gene is TRBV5-1, the J gene TRBJ2-2; tentative D call: TRBD2 (5 bases). This CDR3 is built from 14 residues. Trimming pared 5 bases from V and 1 base from J, leaving 9 bases between. CDR1 SGHRS and CDR2 YFSETQ come from the germline V gene. CDR3 sequence (DNA): TGCGCCAGCAGTCAAGAGGGGAACACCGGGGAGCTGTTTTTT. It yields the protein CASSQEGNTGELFF.

This clonotype was detected only a few times. This rearrangement joins TRBV20-1 to TRBJ2-7; perhaps TRBD1 as D (6 bases). The V gene's germline CDR1 is DFQATT and CDR2 SNEGSKA (reference sequence). The CDR3 has 15 amino acids. Trimming stripped 6 bases from V and 3 bases from J, with 21 bases between. CDR3 bases: TGCAGTGCGGGATTGAGGGACACCTCCGGCTACGAGCAGTACTTC. Translation gives CSAGLRDTSGYEQYF.

This clonotype was seen a handful of times. This rearrangement joins TRBV7-3 to TRBJ2-1, with D perhaps assigned TRBD1 or TRBD2 (6 bases each). Trimming pared 1 base from V and 8 bases from J, leaving 15 bases between. The CDR3 totals 15 residues. The germline gives CDR1 SGHTA, CDR2 FQGTGA. Written as DNA, the CDR3 is TGTGCCAGCAGCTTAATAGGGGGGAATGGCGATGAGCAGTTCTTC. Translated: CASSLIGGNGDEQFF.

This clonotype has a handful of counts. V is TRBV20-1 and J is TRBJ1-1; D gene unclear. Germline CDR1 and CDR2: DFQATT and SNEGSKA (reference sequence). The CDR3 length is 13 residues. V dropped 4 bases and J dropped 0 bases, with 9 bases sitting between them. CDR3 in amino acids: CSAKDQMNTEAFF. The CDR3 DNA reads as TGCAGTGCTAAAGACCAGATGAACACTGAAGCTTTCTTT.

The sample holds many counts of this clonotype. The genes are TRBV4-1 and TRBJ1-5; D is unresolved. CDR1 and CDR2 from the germline V gene are MGHRA and YSYEKL. V was shortened by 4 bases and J by 4 bases, with 11 bases between the two germline ends. CDR3 length: 14 amino acids. In DNA, the CDR3 is TGCGCCAGCAGCCCTATATTGGGGAATCAGCCCCAGCATTTT. Its protein is CASSPILGNQPQHF.

This clonotype was observed many times. The chain uses TRBV5-1 and TRBJ2-7; D might be TRBD2 (6 bases). Germline CDR1 reads SGHRS; CDR2 reads YFSETQ. The V gene lost 4 bases and the J gene lost 1 base, with 6 bases spanning the gap. The CDR3 is 12 residues long. Written as DNA, the CDR3 is TGCGCCAGCAGCGGGGGGTCCTACGAGCAGTACTTC. It yields the protein CASSGGSYEQYF.

This clonotype was detected a few times. The chain combines TRBV29-1 with TRBJ2-7, with D perhaps TRBD2 (5 bases). The CDR3 length is 12 residues. V was clipped by 4 bases and J by 4 bases, with 11 bases between them. CDR1 is SQVTM and CDR2 is ANQGSEA in the germline V gene. The CDR3 bases are TGCAGCGTTGGGGCTGACTATTACGAGCAGTACTTC. This encodes CSVGADYYEQYF.

The V gene is TRBV5-1, the J gene TRBJ2-7; no firm D call. Looked up from germline, CDR1 is SGHRS and CDR2 is YFSETQ. The CDR3 length is 14 residues. With 1 base removed from V and 5 bases from J, the gap between germline ends came to 13 bases. The CDR3 loop reads CASSLSGGSDEQYF. In DNA form, the CDR3 reads TGCGCCAGCAGCTTGTCTGGTGGATCGGACGAGCAGTACTTC.

This clonotype has at least ten counts. The V call is TRBV6-5, the J call TRBJ2-3; D may be TRBD1 or TRBD2 (5 bases each). V was trimmed by 5 bases and J by 8 bases, leaving 23 bases between them. This CDR3 region has 16 residues. Germline values: CDR1 MNHEY, CDR2 SVGAGI. Here the CDR3 DNA reads TGTGCCAGCAGTAGCGGTGGGACCCGGGGCTCGGGTACGCAGTATTTT. This codes for CASSSGGTRGSGTQYF.

This clonotype was counted ten times or more. This CDR3 is CASSQGGVSYEQYF. In DNA, the CDR3 is TGCGCCAGCAGCCAGGGTGGGGTCTCCTACGAGCAGTACTTC. V and J are TRBV4-1 and TRBJ2-7; unclear D gene. CDR3 size: 14 residues. The germline gives CDR1 MGHRA, CDR2 YSYEKL. V was clipped by 3 bases and J by 0 bases, with 9 bases between them.

To note about this clonotype: A much more abundant neighbour one base away suggests this may be a read error. The chain is built from TRBV24-1 and TRBJ2-3, with 11 bases matching TRBD2. After removal of 4 bases from V and 6 bases from J, the junction contained 8 bases not matched to a gene. CDR3 length equals 16 residues. CDR1 and CDR2 (germline): KGHDR, SFDVKD. The CDR3 loop is CATSDHSGGALDTQYF. The CDR3 DNA reads TGTGCCACCAGTGACCATAGCGGGGGGGCCCTGGATACGCAGTATTTT.

This chain links TRBV7-9 with TRBJ2-2; D is uncertain. The CDR3 covers 11 residues. V lost 6 bases and J 5 bases, leaving 4 bases between the germline ends. The germline CDR1 and CDR2 sequences are SEHNR and FQNEAQ (reference sequence). This CDR3 reads CASRFTGELFF. The CDR3 bases are TGTGCCAGCAGATTTACCGGGGAGCTGTTTTTT.

Turning to this clonotype: This sequence may be a read error, since a much larger clone differs from it by one base. V gene TRBV5-1 combines with J gene TRBJ2-1, with no clear D. CDR3 length equals 13 residues. Trimming took 4 bases from V and 5 from J, leaving 10 bases between them. Germline V gene sequence: CDR1 SGHRS, CDR2 YFSETQ. CDR3 region: CASSGQTNNEQFF. The CDR3 bases are TGCGCCAGCAGCGGTCAGACGAACAATGAGCAGTTCTTC.

This clonotype turned up a few times. This rearrangement joins TRBV29-1 to TRBJ2-7; TRBD2 agrees at 7 bases. V lost 7 bases to trimming and J lost 0 bases; unmatched junction nucleotides: 12. The germline V gene encodes CDR1 SQVTM and CDR2 ANQGSEA. The CDR3 loop spans 15 amino acids. DNA of the CDR3: TGCAGCGCAAAAGGAGGGCGGGAGAACTCCTACGAGCAGTACTTC. Translation gives CSAKGGRENSYEQYF.

This clonotype came up many times. V and J are TRBV29-1 and TRBJ2-1; a weak D match, TRBD1 (6 bases). Trimming left V 6 bases short and J 7 bases short, with 22 bases between. CDR1 and CDR2 from the germline V gene are SQVTM and ANQGSEA. This CDR3 has 15 amino acids. CDR3 nucleotides: TGCAGCGTCACCTTTGAGACTATCGGACAGAATGAGCAGTTCTTC. It yields the protein CSVTFETIGQNEQFF.

This clonotype has more than one count but fewer than ten. The rearrangement uses TRBV12-3 or TRBV12-4 and TRBJ2-7; 9 bases are shared with TRBD1. Unmatched junction bases numbered 6, after V lost 6 bases and J lost 6 bases. The CDR3 loop spans 13 amino acids. CDR3 in amino acids: CASRNRQGVEQYF. In nucleotides, the CDR3 is TGTGCCAGCAGAAACAGACAGGGGGTCGAGCAGTACTTC.

The V gene is TRBV20-1, the J gene TRBJ2-7; D is ambiguous. The CDR3 spans 14 residues. Trimming pared 0 bases from V and 3 bases from J, leaving 12 bases between. Germline V gene data show CDR1 as DFQATT and CDR2 as SNEGSKA (reference sequence). CDR3 sequence: CSARDYKSVYEQYF. CDR3 coding DNA: TGCAGTGCTAGAGATTACAAGTCAGTCTACGAGCAGTACTTC.

This clonotype is labeled medium-sized. This sequence joins TRBV27 and TRBJ2-3, with 8 nucleotides matching TRBD1. CDR3 size: 15 residues. The V and J ends lost 5 bases and 2 bases, in that order; junction bases with no gene match: 6. Germline loops: CDR1 MNHEY, CDR2 SMNVEV (reference sequence). CDR3 region: CASSPGTGYTDTQYF. The CDR3 DNA reads TGTGCCAGCAGTCCCGGGACAGGTTACACAGATACGCAGTATTTT.

This clonotype came up a few times. This chain links TRBV9 with TRBJ2-7, with 8 bases lining up with TRBD1. The CDR3 sequence is 15 residues long. The J segment lost 0 bases and the V segment lost 4 bases, leaving 6 bases of the junction unmatched. Germline CDR1 is SGDLS and CDR2 is YYNGEE. The CDR3 DNA is TGTGCCAGCAGCCGCCGACAGGGGCACTCCTACGAGCAGTACTTC. As protein: CASSRRQGHSYEQYF.

This clonotype was detected many times. V is TRBV5-1 and J is TRBJ2-1; TRBD2 might be the D (7 bases). Germline CDR1 and CDR2: SGHRS and YFSETQ. The CDR3 is 15 residues long. V was cut by 1 base and J by 4 bases, with 12 bases left in between. CDR3 residues: CASSLKGGTYNEQFF. The CDR3 region has the DNA TGCGCCAGCAGCTTGAAGGGGGGGACTTACAATGAGCAGTTCTTC. The full variable domain, its missing parts supplied by reference TRBV5-1 and TRBJ2-1, is KAGVTQTPRYLIKTRGQQVTLSCSPISGHRSVSWYQQTPGQGLQFLFEYFSETQRNKGNFPGRFSGRQFSNSRSEMNVSTLELGDSALYLCASSLKGGTYNEQFFGPGTRLTVL.

The sample holds many counts of this clonotype. This chain uses TRBV18 with TRBJ1-6; D is unresolved. Germline assignment: CDR1 KGHSH and CDR2 LQKENI. This CDR3 region has 17 residues. Trimming shortened V by 3 bases and J by 0 bases, and 12 bases separated the two germline ends. The CDR3 bases are TGTGCCAGCTCACCTTCCGGGGAACGCTCCTATAATTCACCCCTCCACTTT. Residues: CASSPSGERSYNSPLHF.

A few counts support this clonotype. This sequence joins TRBV5-1 and TRBJ2-3; 11 bases are a match to TRBD2. In germline, CDR1 is SGHRS, CDR2 YFSETQ. The CDR3 sequence is 15 residues long. The junction had 1 base not matched to a gene; V was cut back by 2 bases and J by 2 bases. The CDR3 protein is CASSLLAGDTDTQYF. CDR3 sequence (DNA): TGCGCCAGCAGCTTACTAGCGGGGGACACAGATACGCAGTATTTT.

This chain joins TRBV6-5 and TRBJ2-3; unclear D gene. Deletions cut 3 bases from V and 6 bases from J, with 7 bases between. CDR1 is MNHEY and CDR2 is SVGAGI in the germline V gene. The CDR3 length is 12 residues. The chain's CDR3 is CASSYDGDTQYF. The DNA of the CDR3 is TGTGCCAGCAGTTATGACGGGGATACGCAGTATTTT.